Listed below are T cell receptor beta chains from one sample, sequenced in a study of cytomegalovirus exposure and HLA in healthy donors. Produced via immunoSEQ multiplex PCR; TCRdb's table is partial and in-frame only. The repertoire consists of around 150,000 clones, with about 89% occurring once and the leading ten covering around 3%. Sequencing was performed on PBMCs. Receptors were obtained from a woman aged 18-35 years in good health and CMV-seropositive. Each CDR3 is given with its conserved first and last residue. D genes are given only for firm matches. A row's size may be missing; if present it is once, few, many or a size class.

clone size	V gene	J gene	D gene	CDR3 protein	CDR3 DNA
-	TRBV7-3	TRBJ2-7	TRBD1	CASSLGRTGLHEQYF	TGTGCCAGCAGCTTAGGACGGACAGGACTCCACGAGCAGTACTTC
-	TRBV12-1	TRBJ2-4	-	CASSSWTSGDMVDIQYF	TGTGCCAGCAGCTCGTGGACTAGCGGGGACATGGTAGACATTCAGTACTTC
-	TRBV7-9	TRBJ2-7	-	CASSLGWGGAINEQYF	TGTGCCAGCAGCTTAGGGTGGGGGGGCGCAATCAACGAGCAGTACTTC
-	TRBV5-6	TRBJ2-7	TRBD2	CASSWGRTSGYYYEQYF	TGTGCCAGCAGCTGGGGCCGGACTAGCGGGTATTACTACGAGCAGTACTTC
-	TRBV11-3	TRBJ2-2	-	CASRRGTGELFF	TGTGCCAGCAGGCGGGGCACCGGGGAGCTGTTTTTT
-	TRBV6-1	TRBJ2-7	TRBD2	CASSDLGTSGRFYEQYF	TGTGCCAGCAGTGATTTAGGGACTAGCGGGAGATTCTACGAGCAGTACTTC
once	TRBV19	TRBJ2-5	-	CASSMITGFQETQYF	TGTGCCAGTAGTATGATAACAGGGTTTCAAGAGACCCAGTACTTC
-	TRBV28	TRBJ1-1	TRBD1	CASSLGTGKQTEAFF	TGTGCCAGCAGTTTAGGGACAGGAAAACAAACTGAAGCTTTCTTT
-	TRBV7-6	TRBJ2-1	-	CASSLAPGNEQFF	TGTGCCAGCAGCTTAGCTCCGGGCAATGAGCAGTTCTTC
-	TRBV11-2	TRBJ2-5	-	CASSLSDTYQETQYF	TGTGCCAGCAGCTTATCGGACACGTACCAAGAGACCCAGTACTTC
-	TRBV7-8	TRBJ2-7	-	CASSSVGLGVEQYF	TGTGCCAGCAGCTCGGTTGGGTTAGGGGTCGAGCAGTACTTC
-	TRBV5-1	TRBJ2-5	TRBD2	CASSLDRKRGGHQETQYF	TGCGCCAGCAGCTTGGATCGGAAGCGGGGGGGCCATCAAGAGACCCAGTACTTC
-	TRBV7-2	TRBJ2-5	TRBD1	CASSLRTGTGQETQYF	TGTGCCAGCAGCTTACGGACAGGGACAGGGCAAGAGACCCAGTACTTC
-	TRBV9	TRBJ2-1	TRBD1	CASSVVTGGNDEQFF	TGTGCCAGCAGCGTAGTAACAGGGGGCAACGATGAGCAGTTCTTC
-	TRBV5-1	TRBJ2-7	TRBD2	CASSFSGGYEQYF	TGCGCCAGCAGCTTTAGCGGGGGCTACGAGCAGTACTTC
-	TRBV7-2	TRBJ2-3	-	CASSLAGSADTQYF	TGTGCCAGCAGCTTAGCAGGGAGCGCAGATACGCAGTATTTT
-	TRBV19	TRBJ2-7	-	CASSHTGRSGQYF	TGTGCCAGTAGTCACACAGGCCGTAGTGGGCAGTACTTC
-	TRBV5-4	TRBJ2-2	-	CASSPGLDGELFF	TGTGCCAGCAGCCCAGGGTTGGATGGGGAGCTGTTTTTT
-	TRBV4-3	TRBJ2-1	TRBD1	CASSRQGQIYNEQFF	TGCGCCAGCAGCCGACAGGGACAGATATACAATGAGCAGTTCTTC
-	TRBV5-4	TRBJ1-1	TRBD1	CASSLGQVGTEAFF	TGTGCCAGCAGCCTAGGACAGGTGGGGACTGAAGCTTTCTTT
once	TRBV11-2	TRBJ2-1	TRBD1	CASSLAGDRGFGDEQFF	TGTGCCAGCAGCTTAGCCGGGGACAGGGGTTTCGGGGATGAGCAGTTCTTC
-	TRBV2	TRBJ2-7	TRBD2	CASKAGDSHSYEQYF	TGTGCCAGCAAGGCGGGGGACTCACACTCCTACGAGCAGTACTTC
-	TRBV18	TRBJ2-2	-	CASSPMGRTANTGELFF	TGTGCCAGCTCACCAATGGGGCGGACAGCGAACACCGGGGAGCTGTTTTTT
few	TRBV7-6	TRBJ1-3	-	CASSLTGIGTIYF	TGTGCCAGCAGCTTAACAGGAATCGGGACCATATATTTT
-	TRBV5-4	TRBJ1-2	TRBD1	CASSLEGTGLRYTF	TGTGCCAGCAGCTTGGAAGGGACAGGGTTACGCTACACCTTC
-	TRBV4-1	TRBJ2-2	-	CASSQEAGVTGELFF	TGCGCCAGCAGCCAAGAGGCAGGGGTGACCGGGGAGCTGTTTTTT
-	TRBV29-1	TRBJ1-1	TRBD1	CSALRGGNEAFF	TGCAGCGCCTTGAGAGGGGGCAATGAAGCTTTCTTT
-	TRBV5-1	TRBJ2-3	-	CASKISGTDTQYF	TGCGCCAGCAAGATTAGTGGCACAGATACGCAGTATTTT
-	TRBV7-5	TRBJ2-7	-	CVRSLDSLGRPPYEQYF	TGTGTCAGAAGCTTAGATTCCCTCGGCAGGCCACCCTACGAGCAGTACTTC
-	TRBV5-5	TRBJ1-2	TRBD1	CASSFTGERGGYTF	TGTGCCAGCAGCTTTACAGGGGAACGCGGGGGCTACACCTTC
-	TRBV10-3	TRBJ2-7	-	CAISDWTSYEQYF	TGTGCCATCAGTGATTGGACTTCCTACGAGCAGTACTTC
-	TRBV2	TRBJ2-3	TRBD2	CASSERRSGGPTDTQYF	TGTGCCAGCAGTGAAAGAAGGAGCGGGGGGCCCACAGATACGCAGTATTTT
-	TRBV15	TRBJ1-5	-	CATSSHSNQPQHF	TGTGCCACCAGCAGTCATAGCAATCAGCCCCAGCATTTT
-	TRBV5-1	TRBJ2-7	-	CASSFGLFYEQYF	TGCGCCAGCAGCTTCGGGTTATTCTACGAGCAGTACTTC
-	TRBV4-3	TRBJ2-3	TRBD2	CASSQDRSGRGADTQYF	TGCGCCAGCAGCCAAGATCGCAGCGGGAGAGGAGCAGATACGCAGTATTTT
-	TRBV9	TRBJ1-2	-	CASSVDTDGYTF	TGTGCCAGCAGCGTAGACACAGATGGCTACACCTTC
once	TRBV19	TRBJ2-5	-	CASSTSRRASETQYF	TGTGCCAGTAGTACCTCTCGCCGCGCCTCTGAGACCCAGTACTTC
-	TRBV27	TRBJ2-7	TRBD2	CASSLAGGYEQYF	TGTGCCAGCAGTTTAGCGGGAGGCTACGAGCAGTACTTC